This T cell receptor (beta chain) was obtained from a study of blood T cells in healthy people across ages. Study-level findings and limits: Unknown CMV status may confound age-related changes in expanded clones.

CDR3 length: 14 residues. The germline CDR1 and CDR2 sequences are SGHRS and YFSETQ. A second 7 to 11 cycle PCR used barcoded and J-beta primers. Each TCR beta cDNA got a 12-nucleotide random molecular identifier. One entry per CDR3 protein, called by TCRdb with MiXCR from the 5' RACE reads. Among approximately 800,000 distinct CDR3 sequences listed, around a quarter were seen once. For this clonotype: The target antigen is unknown.

These data were also reused for a study on T cells of mothers and their children. Per that paper: The people who donated were three healthy Caucasian mothers and their six children.

Material for sequencing was blood. This chain uses TRBV5-1 with TRBJ2-5; D might be TRBD1 (6 bases). The DNA end lines up better with TRBJ2-1; the J call may be wrong. The TCR was taken from a boy aged 10-17 years in good health. In DNA, the CDR3 is TGCGCCAGCAGCTTGGACAGGGTTGTCTATGAGCAGTTCTTC. The encoded protein is CASSLDRVVYEQFF.